This T cell receptor (beta chain) was found in a study of blood T cell repertoires in COVID-19. Overall study: The United States, Italy and Spain provided the acute and convalescent COVID-19 samples. In each case, the material was cDNA or gDNA derived from T cells, B-cell-depleted T cells, or PBMCs.

CDR1 is MGHRA and CDR2 is YSYEKL in the germline V gene. With 3 bases clipped from V and 4 bases from J, the junction kept 11 bases outside the gene matches. The CDR3 is 18 residues long. Cohort placement rested on clinical history that participants reported themselves. Original processing notes: Counts of nucleated cells, estimated from reference gene primer amplification, were obtained. The repertoire was sequenced with immunoSEQ multiplex PCR; TCRdb's copy has only in-frame clones and lacks some. The D gene and trimming were derived from the DNA, and the V and J assignments and clone size from that table. The sample lists around 200,000 clones; roughly 85% were seen once.

The genes are TRBV4-1 and TRBJ2-1; TRBD2 matches 11 bases. The sequence was collected from a middle-aged man who had recovered from COVID-19. Sequencing was carried out using PBMCs or T cells enriched from blood (not recorded which). In nucleotides, the CDR3 is TGCGCCAGCAGCCAGGGATTTAGCGGGAGGGCCCCTTACAATGAGCAGTTCTTC. It specifies CASSQGFSGRAPYNEQFF.